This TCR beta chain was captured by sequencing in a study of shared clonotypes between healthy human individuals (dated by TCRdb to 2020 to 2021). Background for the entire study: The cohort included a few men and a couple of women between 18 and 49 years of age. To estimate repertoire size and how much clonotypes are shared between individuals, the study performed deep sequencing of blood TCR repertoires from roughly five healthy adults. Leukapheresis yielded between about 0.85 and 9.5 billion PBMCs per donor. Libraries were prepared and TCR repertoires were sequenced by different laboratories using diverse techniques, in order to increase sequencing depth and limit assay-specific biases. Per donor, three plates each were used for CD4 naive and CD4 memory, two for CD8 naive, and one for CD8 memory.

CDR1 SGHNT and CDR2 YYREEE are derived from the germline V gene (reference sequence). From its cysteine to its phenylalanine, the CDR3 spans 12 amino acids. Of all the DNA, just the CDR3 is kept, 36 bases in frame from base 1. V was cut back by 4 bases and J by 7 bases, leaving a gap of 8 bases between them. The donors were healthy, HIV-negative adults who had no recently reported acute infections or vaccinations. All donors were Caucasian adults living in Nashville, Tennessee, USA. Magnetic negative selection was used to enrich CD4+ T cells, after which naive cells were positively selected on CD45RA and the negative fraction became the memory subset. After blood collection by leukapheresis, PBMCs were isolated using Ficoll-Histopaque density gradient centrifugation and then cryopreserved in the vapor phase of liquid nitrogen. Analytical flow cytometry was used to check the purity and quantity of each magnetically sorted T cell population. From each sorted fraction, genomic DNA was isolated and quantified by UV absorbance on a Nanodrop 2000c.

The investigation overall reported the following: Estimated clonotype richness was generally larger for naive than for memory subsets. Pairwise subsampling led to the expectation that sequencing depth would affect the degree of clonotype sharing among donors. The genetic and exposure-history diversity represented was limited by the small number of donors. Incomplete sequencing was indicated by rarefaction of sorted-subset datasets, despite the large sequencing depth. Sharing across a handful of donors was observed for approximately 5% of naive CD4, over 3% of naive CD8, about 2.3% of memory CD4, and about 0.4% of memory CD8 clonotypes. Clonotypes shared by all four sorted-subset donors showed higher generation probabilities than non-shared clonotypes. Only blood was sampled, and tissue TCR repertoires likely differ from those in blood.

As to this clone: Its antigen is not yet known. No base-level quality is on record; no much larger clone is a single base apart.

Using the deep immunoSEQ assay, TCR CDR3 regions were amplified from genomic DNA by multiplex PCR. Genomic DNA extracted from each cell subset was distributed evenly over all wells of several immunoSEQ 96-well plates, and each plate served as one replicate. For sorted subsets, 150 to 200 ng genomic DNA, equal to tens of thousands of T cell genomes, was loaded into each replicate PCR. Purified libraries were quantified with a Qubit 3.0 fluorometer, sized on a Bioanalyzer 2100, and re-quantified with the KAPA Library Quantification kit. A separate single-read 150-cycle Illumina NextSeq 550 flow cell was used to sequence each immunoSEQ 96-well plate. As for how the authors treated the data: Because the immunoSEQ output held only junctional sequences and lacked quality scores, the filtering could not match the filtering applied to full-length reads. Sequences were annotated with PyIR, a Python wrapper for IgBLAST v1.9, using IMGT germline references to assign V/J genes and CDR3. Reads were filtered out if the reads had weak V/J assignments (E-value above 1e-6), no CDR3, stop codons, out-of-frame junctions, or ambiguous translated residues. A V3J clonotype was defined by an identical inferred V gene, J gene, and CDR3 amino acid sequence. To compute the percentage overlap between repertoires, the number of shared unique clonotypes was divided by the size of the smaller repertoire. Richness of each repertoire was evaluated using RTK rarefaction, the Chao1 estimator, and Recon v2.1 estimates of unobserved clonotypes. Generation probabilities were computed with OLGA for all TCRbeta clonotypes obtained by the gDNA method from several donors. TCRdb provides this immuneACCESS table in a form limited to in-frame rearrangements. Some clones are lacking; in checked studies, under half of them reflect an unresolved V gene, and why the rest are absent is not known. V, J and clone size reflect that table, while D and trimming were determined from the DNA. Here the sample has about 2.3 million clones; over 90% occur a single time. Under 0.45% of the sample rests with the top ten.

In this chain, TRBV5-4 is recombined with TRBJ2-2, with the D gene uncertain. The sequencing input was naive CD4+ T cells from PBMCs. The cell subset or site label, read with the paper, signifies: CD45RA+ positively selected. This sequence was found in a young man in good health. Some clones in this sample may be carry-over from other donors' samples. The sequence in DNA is TGTGCCAGCAGCCCCCCGCGCGGGGAGCTGTTTTTT. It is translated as CASSPPRGELFF. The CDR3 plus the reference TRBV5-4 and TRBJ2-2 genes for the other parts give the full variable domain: ETGVTQSPTHLIKTRGQQVTLRCSSQSGHNTVSWYQQALGQGPQFIFQYYREEENGRGNFPPRFSGLQFPNYSSELNVNALELDDSALYLCASSPPRGELFFGEGSRLTVL.